These T cell receptor beta chains were read from a single sample in a study of blood T cell repertoires in COVID-19. Repertoires were generated with immunoSEQ multiplex PCR, while TCRdb's copy carries only in-frame clones and drops some. The table includes 200,000 to 250,000 clones, roughly four fifths detected once. Sequenced material: peripheral blood. The receptors derive from a man in his thirties or forties who had recovered from COVID-19. Each CDR3 is given with its conserved first and last residue. A D gene is named only where the DNA matches it firmly. Size values are once, few and many counts, or a class for expanded clones, and some rows have none.

J,V,size,length,D,CDR3,DNA
TRBJ1-2,TRBV29-1,once,14,TRBD1,CSVVGDSPYYGYTF,TGCAGCGTTGTGGGGGACAGCCCTTACTATGGCTACACCTTC
TRBJ1-6,TRBV19,few,19,TRBD1,CASTVNFGQGLSYNSPLHF,TGTGCCAGTACCGTCAACTTTGGACAGGGACTATCCTATAATTCACCCCTCCACTTT
TRBJ2-5,TRBV2,.,13,.,CASSVGGAGTQYF,TGTGCCAGCAGTGTGGGCGGGGCTGGGACCCAGTACTTC
TRBJ2-7,TRBV7-9,.,12,.,CASSLSGNEQYF,TGTGCCAGCAGCTTATCAGGGAACGAGCAGTACTTC
TRBJ1-1,TRBV7-8,.,16,.,CASSRGGSLLNTEAFF,TGTGCCAGCAGTCGGGGGGGCAGCCTACTGAACACTGAAGCTTTCTTT
TRBJ2-3,TRBV19,.,14,TRBD2,CASSLGTSGGAQYF,TGTGCCAGTAGTTTGGGGACTAGCGGGGGAGCGCAGTATTTT
TRBJ1-1,TRBV18,few,15,.,CASSPSGERGTEAFF,TGTGCCAGCTCACCGTCAGGGGAGCGGGGGACTGAAGCTTTCTTT
TRBJ2-3,TRBV9,.,15,.,CASSGGTSSTDTQYF,TGTGCCAGCAGCGGCGGGACTTCTAGCACAGATACGCAGTATTTT
TRBJ2-1,TRBV7-6,.,15,.,CASSLRGTPSYEQFF,TGTGCCAGCAGCTTAAGGGGTACCCCGAGTTATGAGCAGTTCTTC
TRBJ1-3,TRBV14,.,17,.,CASSQAARSYSGNTIYF,TGTGCCAGCAGCCAAGCTGCTCGCTCCTACTCTGGAAACACCATATATTTT